The TCR beta chain under discussion was sequenced for a study of regulatory T cells in long-lasting Graves disease. Time point denoted: persistent/refractory GD, antithyroid drugs over 5 years with positive TRAb. With RNA extracted from PBMCs as input, the TCR library was made. CDR3 regions were amplified by Arm-PCR using iRepertoire HTBI primers to build TCR beta libraries. TCRdb passed the multiplex PCR reads through MiXCR, listing each CDR3 protein once. This table holds around 340,000 distinct CDR3 sequences, about 20% found once. From germline, CDR1 is MDHEN and CDR2 SYDVKM. The CDR3 loop spans 15 amino acids. The V segment lost 8 bases and the J segment 0 bases; nucleotides outside the gene matches: 4.

The sequence derives from a female donor with Graves disease. The specimen was peripheral blood mononuclear cells (PBMCs), collected when the disease was refractory, from a patient treated with antithyroid drugs. The gene calls are TRBV28 and TRBJ1-5, with 10 bases that match TRBD1. This CDR3 reads CASGWTGGSNQPQHF. The CDR3 DNA reads TGTGCCAGCGGTTGGACAGGGGGTAGCAATCAGCCCCAGCATTTT.